The sequence of this T cell receptor (beta chain) was determined in a study of blood T cell repertoires in COVID-19. Study overall: The study drew acute and convalescent COVID-19 samples from the United States, Italy and Spain.

Using immunoSEQ multiplex PCR, the repertoire was profiled, and TCRdb retains in-frame clones only, with some absent. The sample has approximately 130,000 clones; approximately 84% are singletons. Per the germline V gene, CDR1 is SGHVS and CDR2 is FQNEAQ. There are 19 residues in the CDR3. The V segment lost 5 bases and the J segment 3 bases; nucleotides outside the gene matches: 16. Sequenced input: peripheral blood. The sequence was collected from a human donor in a cohort sampled during active COVID-19. V and J are TRBV7-8 and TRBJ1-4; TRBD1 agrees at 9 bases. The CDR3 DNA is TGTGCCAGCAGCCCCCCGGACAGGGGAACTTATGGCCCTAATGAAAAACTGTTTTTT. The encoded protein is CASSPPDRGTYGPNEKLFF.